A single sample gave rise to the 19 T cell receptor beta chains below, sequenced in a study of T cell responses to AZD1222 COVID-19 vaccine (dated by TCRdb to about 2021). The intended sense of this specimen's time point label: baseline before first vaccination. Receptor amplification or capture employed the immunoSEQ multiplex PCR assay. The table comes from immuneACCESS by way of TCRdb, which keeps in-frame sequences with V and J called. Part of the clones is missing from these tables; in studies checked, under half for an unresolved V gene and the rest for unknown reasons. The sample table records around 50,000 clones; about 80% of these occur just once. The top ten clonotypes cover 9.5% to 13% of the sample. The sequencing here drew on peripheral blood, taken on day 0 of AZD1222 vaccination. All receptors derive from an adult in good health.

The J gene is TRBJ1-6, the V gene TRBV10-3; D not resolved. V lost 6 bases and J lost 4, with 10 bases in between. The CDR3 length is 14 residues. Looked up from germline, CDR1 is ENHRY and CDR2 is SYGVKD. The CDR3 coding sequence is TGTGCCATCAGAAATGACGGTTATAATTCACCCCTCCACTTT. Its translation is CAIRNDGYNSPLHF.

This chain uses TRBV6-5 with TRBJ1-6; 7 bases are shared with TRBD1. The germline gives CDR1 MNHEY, CDR2 SVGAGI. This CDR3 comprises 16 residues. J lost 6 bases, V lost 4 bases, and 9 bases had no gene match. The CDR3 region is CASSSEGQSPNSPLHF. Here the CDR3 DNA reads TGTGCCAGCAGTTCAGAGGGACAGTCACCTAATTCACCCCTCCACTTT.

This clone appeared a few times. This chain joins TRBV5-5 and TRBJ1-5; 7 bases are shared with TRBD1. V shed 2 bases and J 3 bases; nucleotides not matched to a gene: 5. CDR3 length: 15 residues. Per the germline V gene, CDR1 is SGHKS and CDR2 is YYEKEE (reference sequence). Here the CDR3 reads CASSLSTGYNQPQHF. CDR3 DNA: TGTGCCAGCAGCTTATCGACAGGGTACAATCAGCCCCAGCATTTT. The whole variable domain, filled in from reference TRBV5-5 and TRBJ1-5, reads DAGVTQSPTHLIKTRGQQVTLRCSPISGHKSVSWYQQVLGQGPQFIFQYYEKEERGRGNFPDRFSARQFPNYSSELNVNALLLGDSALYLCASSLSTGYNQPQHFGDGTRLSIL.

This chain connects TRBV5-1 to TRBJ2-5; 8 nucleotides line up with TRBD1. The germline V gene encodes CDR1 SGHRS and CDR2 YFSETQ. CDR3 length: 13 amino acids. V lost 7 bases and J lost 5; bases outside the gene matches: 7. For the CDR3, the DNA is TGCGCCAGCCAACAGACAGGGGTGGAGACCCAGTACTTC. It is translated as CASQQTGVETQYF.

The chain recombines TRBV4-1 with TRBJ2-7; TRBD1 matches 7 bases. Germline V gene lookup returns CDR1 MGHRA and CDR2 YSYEKL. Trimming removed 2 bases from V and 0 bases from J; junction bases left unmatched: 10. The CDR3 has 17 residues. The CDR3 DNA reads TGCGCCAGCAGCCAAATCCAAACAGGGGACGGCTCCTACGAGCAGTACTTC. It is translated as CASSQIQTGDGSYEQYF.

The chain combines TRBV2 with TRBJ2-3, with 8 positions matching TRBD2. This CDR3 is built from 15 residues. Trimming took 5 bases from V and 0 from J; bases not matched to a gene: 4. Per germline, CDR1 SNHLY and CDR2 FYNNEI. The CDR3, as DNA: TGTGCCAGCAGTCCCACTAGCGGAAGCACAGATACGCAGTATTTT. Protein product: CASSPTSGSTDTQYF. The full variable domain, in which reference TRBV2 and TRBJ2-3 provide the parts outside the CDR3, is EPEVTQTPSHQVTQMGQEVILRCVPISNHLYFYWYRQILGQKVEFLVSFYNNEISEKSEIFDDQFSVERPDGSNFTLKIRSTKLEDSAMYFCASSPTSGSTDTQYFGPGTRLTVL.

The chain employs TRBV5-1 and TRBJ2-1; D is unresolved. Per the germline V gene, CDR1 is SGHRS and CDR2 is YFSETQ. The length of the CDR3 is 13 residues. V was pared by 5 bases and J by 5 bases, with 11 bases between. The chain's CDR3 is CASRRSSDNEQFF. CDR3 nucleotide sequence: TGCGCCAGCAGAAGGAGTTCGGACAATGAGCAGTTCTTC. Combining the CDR3 with reference TRBV5-1 and TRBJ2-1 gives the whole variable domain KAGVTQTPRYLIKTRGQQVTLSCSPISGHRSVSWYQQTPGQGLQFLFEYFSETQRNKGNFPGRFSGRQFSNSRSEMNVSTLELGDSALYLCASRRSSDNEQFFGPGTRLTVL.

The CDR3 DNA reads as TGCGCCAGCAGGGCGACAGGGGGGGGCCCCGGGGAGCTGTTTTTT. Its protein is CASRATGGGPGELFF. The V call is TRBV10-2, the J call TRBJ2-2; 9 bases map to TRBD1. CDR3 length: 15 amino acids. With V trimmed by 6 bases and J by 6 bases, 8 bases remained unmatched. The germline CDR1 and CDR2 sequences are WSHSY and SAAADI.

The chain uses TRBV13 and TRBJ2-3; D gene unclear. Germline assignment: CDR1 PRHDT and CDR2 FYEKMQ (reference sequence). The CDR3 consists of 13 residues. V dropped 2 bases and J dropped 2 bases, with 5 bases sitting between them. DNA of the CDR3: TGTGCCAGCAGCTTATATTTCACAGATACGCAGTATTTT. This codes for CASSLYFTDTQYF.

This chain joins TRBV19 and TRBJ2-1, with a tentative D call TRBD2 (5 bases). Per germline, CDR1 LNHDA and CDR2 SQIVND (reference sequence). The CDR3 covers 14 residues. V was cut by 3 bases and J by 7 bases, with 13 bases left in between. The DNA of the CDR3 is TGTGCCAGTAGTATTAGAGGGTCTGGTAATGAGCAGTTCTTC. Encoded protein: CASSIRGSGNEQFF. The whole variable domain, filled in from reference TRBV19 and TRBJ2-1, reads DGGITQSPKYLFRKEGQNVTLSCEQNLNHDAMYWYRQDPGQGLRLIYYSQIVNDFQKGDIAEGYSVSREKKESFPLTVTSAQKNPTAFYLCASSIRGSGNEQFFGPGTRLTVL.

The chain combines TRBV2 with TRBJ1-5; unclear D gene. The germline V gene has CDR1 SNHLY and CDR2 FYNNEI. The CDR3 has 15 residues. V was pared by 4 bases and J by 0 bases, with 10 bases between. The chain's CDR3 is CASSALGYSNQPQHF. CDR3 DNA: TGTGCCAGCAGTGCTTTGGGCTATAGCAATCAGCCCCAGCATTTT.

The chain recombines TRBV30 with TRBJ2-1, with 8 bases fitting TRBD2. Germline trimming cut 2 bases from V and 8 bases from J; bases unmatched to any gene: 5. This CDR3 has 13 amino acids. Germline CDR1 is GTSNPN and CDR2 is SVGIG (reference sequence). The CDR3 region has the DNA TGTGCCTGGAGTAGCGGGAGCCTCGATGAGCAGTTCTTC. As protein: CAWSSGSLDEQFF. Complete variable domain (other parts from reference TRBV30 and TRBJ2-1): SQTIHQWPATLVQPVGSPLSLECTVEGTSNPNLYWYRQAAGRGLQLLFYSVGIGQISSEVPQNLSASRPQDRQFILSSKKLLLSDSGFYLCAWSSGSLDEQFFGPGTRLTVL.

The gene calls are TRBV6-5 and TRBJ2-5; no reliable D call. Germline V gene data show CDR1 as MNHEY and CDR2 as SVGAGI. The CDR3 sequence is 13 residues long. Trimming took 2 bases from V and 2 from J, leaving 6 bases between them. The CDR3 loop is CASSYVSQETQYF. The DNA for the CDR3 is TGTGCCAGCAGTTACGTCTCTCAAGAGACCCAGTACTTC.

This CDR3 is CASSLVTSGRVNEQFF. In nucleotides, the CDR3 is TGCGCCAGCAGCTTAGTAACTAGCGGGAGGGTAAATGAGCAGTTCTTC. The V gene is TRBV5-1, the J gene TRBJ2-1, with 13 bases fitting TRBD2. The CDR3 covers 16 residues. Germline CDR1 SGHRS, CDR2 YFSETQ. V shed 2 bases and J 7 bases; nucleotides not matched to a gene: 6.

The rearrangement joins TRBV7-2 to TRBJ1-2; perhaps TRBD1 as D (6 bases). The germline CDR1 and CDR2 sequences are SGHTA and FQGNSA. The CDR3 loop spans 13 amino acids. V lost 4 bases to trimming and J lost 8 bases, with 14 bases between them. The CDR3 DNA reads TGTGCCAGCAGCTCGGCAGGGGTCGGGGGCTACACCTTC. Protein sequence: CASSSAGVGGYTF.

This clone showed up just a few times. The chain combines TRBV19 with TRBJ1-2; a weak D match, TRBD1 (6 bases). Germline V gene data show CDR1 as LNHDA and CDR2 as SQIVND (reference sequence). This CDR3 has 15 residues. V lost 3 bases, J lost 1 base, and 12 bases lay in between. Here the CDR3 reads CASSIVGQSNYGYTF. CDR3 in DNA: TGTGCCAGTAGTATTGTCGGACAGAGTAACTATGGCTACACCTTC.

This clone is categorized as medium-sized. The rearrangement uses TRBV6-5 and TRBJ2-7; D is undetermined. V lost 6 bases and J lost 5, with 17 bases in between. Germline CDR1 MNHEY, CDR2 SVGAGI. The length of the CDR3 is 14 residues. CDR3 protein: CASRRTQVPDEQYF. Here the CDR3 DNA reads TGTGCCAGCAGACGAACCCAAGTCCCCGACGAGCAGTACTTC.

The rearrangement links TRBV3-1 (or the pseudogene TRBV3-2) to TRBJ2-1; D may be TRBD1 (7 bases). The CDR3 extends over 15 amino acids. CDR1 is LGHDT, CDR2 YNNKEL, per germline (reference sequence). The V end was cut by 4 bases, the J end by 8 bases, with 18 bases between. The chain's CDR3 is CASSPGGGVGHEQFF. The CDR3 bases are TGTGCCAGCAGCCCTGGAGGGGGCGTCGGTCATGAGCAGTTCTTC.

V usage is TRBV10-1 and J usage is TRBJ1-4; no definite D call. The CDR3 has 15 amino acids. V lost 0 bases and J 0 bases, leaving 5 bases between the germline ends. Germline CDR1 is WNHNN and CDR2 is SYGVQD (reference sequence). The CDR3, as DNA: TGCGCCAGCAGTGAGTCCTCTGCAACTAATGAAAAACTGTTTTTT. Protein sequence: CASSESSATNEKLFF.